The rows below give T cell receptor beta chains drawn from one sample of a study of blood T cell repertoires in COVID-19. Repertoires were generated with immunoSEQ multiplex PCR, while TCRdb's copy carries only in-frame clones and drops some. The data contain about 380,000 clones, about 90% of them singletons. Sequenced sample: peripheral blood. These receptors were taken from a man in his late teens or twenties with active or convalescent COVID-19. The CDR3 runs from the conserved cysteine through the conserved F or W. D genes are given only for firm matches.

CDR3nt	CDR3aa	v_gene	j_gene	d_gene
TGTGCCAGCAGGTCAGGGGTCGGCTACACCTTC	CASRSGVGYTF	TRBV28	TRBJ1-2	.
TGTGCCAGCAGCCCTTCAGGATTGGATCAGCCCCAGCATTTT	CASSPSGLDQPQHF	TRBV14	TRBJ1-5	.
TGTGCCAGTAGTATTTTGCCACTAGCGGGAGGGCGAGAGACCCAGTACTTC	CASSILPLAGGRETQYF	TRBV19	TRBJ2-5	TRBD2
TGTGCCAGCAGCTCAGGGGGTATTAATGAAAAACTGTTTTTT	CASSSGGINEKLFF	TRBV28	TRBJ1-4	TRBD1
TGTGCCAGCAGTTTGCCGGGACAGACCTACGAGCAGTACTTC	CASSLPGQTYEQYF	TRBV28	TRBJ2-7	TRBD1
TGTGCCAGCAGTTACGGGCAGTTTAATGAAAAACTGTTTTTT	CASSYGQFNEKLFF	TRBV6-6	TRBJ1-4	.
TGTGCCAGCAGTTTAGGGACGGGAGGAAACTACGAGCAGTACTTC	CASSLGTGGNYEQYF	TRBV27	TRBJ2-7	TRBD2
TGTGCCAGCAGTTCCGGGACACCGACGCCCTACGAGCAGTACTTC	CASSSGTPTPYEQYF	TRBV28	TRBJ2-7	.
TGTGCCAGCAGCCTATTATATGGGGGGAGTGAGAATGAAAAACTGTTTTTT	CASSLLYGGSENEKLFF	TRBV5-8	TRBJ1-4	.
TGTGCCAGCAGTTTAGGACTAGCTGTAATCAATGAGCAGTTCTTC	CASSLGLAVINEQFF	TRBV28	TRBJ2-1	TRBD2
TGTGCCAGCAGTGCTCAGGGCTTGGGCAATCAGCCCCAGCATTTT	CASSAQGLGNQPQHF	TRBV2	TRBJ1-5	.
TGCGCCAGCAGCCAAGATCTTGCGGGGGTACAGCCCCAGCATTTT	CASSQDLAGVQPQHF	TRBV4-3	TRBJ1-5	.
TGTGCCAGCAGCGTAGGGACAGCAAATTCACCCCTCCACTTT	CASSVGTANSPLHF	TRBV9	TRBJ1-6	.